These 8 T cell receptor beta chains came from one sample sequenced in a study of blood T cell repertoires in COVID-19. Clones were sequenced by immunoSEQ multiplex PCR, and TCRdb holds only the in-frame ones, with some missing. The repertoire has 240,000 or so clones, about 82% of them found once; the top ten carry around 1.9%. The sample taken for sequencing was PBMCs or T cells enriched from blood (not recorded which). These receptors all stem from a woman in her fifties or sixties who had recovered from COVID-19.

The V gene is TRBV28, the J gene TRBJ2-2; possibly TRBD1 for D (6 bases). Germline-derived CDR1 and CDR2 are MDHEN and SYDVKM. The length of the CDR3 is 14 residues. Deletions cut 4 bases from V and 6 bases from J, with 12 bases between. CDR3 residues: CASSSPRGPGELFF. The CDR3 DNA reads TGTGCCAGCAGTTCCCCCAGGGGTCCCGGGGAGCTGTTTTTT. The full variable domain, completed using reference TRBV28 and TRBJ2-2, is DVKVTQSSRYLVKRTGEKVFLECVQDMDHENMFWYRQDPGLGLRLIYFSYDVKMKEKGDIPEGYSVSREKKERFSLILESASTNQTSMYLCASSSPRGPGELFFGEGSRLTVL.

The V gene is TRBV7-8, the J gene TRBJ1-1, with 10 positions matching TRBD1. Trimming removed 4 bases from V and 4 bases from J; junction bases left unmatched: 6. Germline V gene lookup returns CDR1 SGHVS and CDR2 FQNEAQ. The CDR3 is 15 residues long. The DNA of the CDR3 is TGTGCCAGCAGCTGGGGACAGGGGATTGGCACTGAAGCTTTCTTT. Amino acids: CASSWGQGIGTEAFF. Full variable domain (rest looked up from reference TRBV7-8 and TRBJ1-1): GAGVSQSPRYKVAKRGQDVALRCDPISGHVSLFWYQQALGQGPEFLTYFQNEAQLDKSGLPSDRFFAERPEGSVSTLKIQRTQQEDSAVYLCASSWGQGIGTEAFFGQGTRLTVV.

The rearrangement uses TRBV5-1 and TRBJ2-1; D gene uncertain. The CDR3 length is 16 residues. Germline assignment: CDR1 SGHRS and CDR2 YFSETQ. Deletions cut 2 bases from V and 2 bases from J, with 14 bases between. This CDR3 reads CASSFPTEFAYNEQFF. CDR3 nucleotide sequence: TGCGCCAGCAGCTTCCCTACAGAGTTTGCCTACAATGAGCAGTTCTTC.

The chain combines TRBV7-9 with TRBJ1-1; tentative D call: TRBD1 (6 bases). This CDR3 comprises 17 residues. V lost 6 bases, J lost 4 bases, and 24 bases lay in between. The germline V gene encodes CDR1 SEHNR and CDR2 FQNEAQ (reference sequence). The CDR3 DNA is TGTGCCAGCAGTAGGGGGGGTCCCCCAGGCCGGGGCACTGAAGCTTTCTTT. It translates to CASSRGGPPGRGTEAFF.

The rearrangement joins TRBV5-6 to TRBJ1-3, with D hard to call. The germline CDR1 and CDR2 sequences are SGHDT and YYEEEE. V lost 1 base and J 1 base, leaving 9 bases between the germline ends. CDR3 size: 15 residues. This CDR3 reads CASSLISVSGNTIYF. The DNA for the CDR3 is TGTGCCAGCAGCTTGATTTCAGTTTCTGGAAACACCATATATTTT.

The chain couples TRBV6-4 to TRBJ1-5; D gene unclear. Trimming shortened V by 4 bases and J by 7 bases, and 17 bases separated the two germline ends. This CDR3 has 15 residues. The germline gives CDR1 MRHNA, CDR2 SNTAGT. The CDR3 protein is CASSGRVFGGQPQHF. CDR3 sequence (DNA): TGTGCCAGCAGTGGGAGGGTTTTCGGCGGCCAGCCCCAGCATTTT.

The genes are TRBV6-2 or TRBV6-3 and TRBJ1-1; TRBD1 aligns across 7 bases. Unmatched junction bases numbered 11, after V lost 7 bases and J lost 6 bases. CDR1 and CDR2 (germline): MNHEY, SVGEGT. The CDR3 sequence is 14 residues long. This CDR3 is CASTPTGKRSEAFF. As DNA, the CDR3 is TGTGCCAGCACCCCGACAGGGAAAAGATCTGAAGCTTTCTTT.

J is TRBJ1-6 and V is TRBV6-5; D not resolved. V was shortened by 7 bases and J by 9 bases, with 13 bases between the two germline ends. This CDR3 region has 13 residues. Germline assignment: CDR1 MNHEY and CDR2 SVGAGI. CDR3 residues: CASKVEGGSPLHF. CDR3 coding DNA: TGTGCCAGCAAGGTGGAGGGAGGTTCACCCCTCCACTTT.